This is a list of T cell receptor beta chains from one sample in a study of OX40 agonist ivuxolimab in advanced cancers. TCRdb keeps only in-frame clones here, not all; method: immunoSEQ multiplex PCR. The repertoire holds 7,400 or so clones, with nearly 90% as singletons. The sequencing here drew on CD4+ or CD8+ T cells sorted from blood, taken in a trial of the OX40 agonist ivuxolimab. Source of these receptors: an adult with an advanced solid tumor such as melanoma, head and neck, liver or kidney cancer. The CDR3 runs from the conserved cysteine through the conserved F or W. D genes are given only for firm matches. Where a row states a size, it is once, few, many or the class of an expanded clone; other rows omit it.

CDR3 length,clone size,V gene,D gene,J gene,CDR3 DNA,CDR3 protein
14,.,TRBV7-2,.,TRBJ2-7,TGTGCCAGCAGCTTTAGGGTTCAGACCTACGAGCAGTACTTC,CASSFRVQTYEQYF
15,.,TRBV25-1,TRBD2,TRBJ2-7,TGTGCCAGCAGTGAATTCGGCGGGAGGGGTAACGAGCAGTACTTC,CASSEFGGRGNEQYF
15,.,TRBV7-2,TRBD1,TRBJ1-2,TGTGCCAGCAGCTTACAGGGGGCGTGGGACTATGGCTACACCTTC,CASSLQGAWDYGYTF
14,.,TRBV4-2,TRBD2,TRBJ2-1,TGTGCCAGCAGCCAGAAGCGGGAGGACAATGAGCAGTTCTTC,CASSQKREDNEQFF
14,.,TRBV9,.,TRBJ1-1,TGTGCCAGCAGCGTAGGGGGAGTTTCCACTGAAGCTTTCTTT,CASSVGGVSTEAFF
13,.,TRBV5-1,.,TRBJ1-1,TGCGCCAGCAGCTTGGGGACGAACACTGAAGCTTTCTTT,CASSLGTNTEAFF
11,.,TRBV2,.,TRBJ1-1,TGTGCCAGCAAGCAGAACACTGAAGCTTTCTTT,CASKQNTEAFF
19,.,TRBV19,TRBD1,TRBJ2-1,TGTGCCAGTAGTCGCCGGGACAGTCTGCTGCCCTCCTCCTACAATGAGCAGTTCTTC,CASSRRDSLLPSSYNEQFF
16,.,TRBV7-2,TRBD1,TRBJ2-2,TGTGCCAGCAGCATCCAGGGGGCTCGGAACACCGGGGAGCTGTTTTTT,CASSIQGARNTGELFF
13,once,TRBV25-1,.,TRBJ1-2,TGTGCCAGCAGTGAAGAGGGGGGCTTGGGCTACACCTTC,CASSEEGGLGYTF
13,once,TRBV7-8,.,TRBJ2-1,TGTGCCAGCAGCTGGGGGACAATTGGTGAGCAGTTCTTC,CASSWGTIGEQFF
11,.,TRBV20-1,.,TRBJ1-4,TGCAGTGCTAGAGATCTTGAAAAACTGTTTTTT,CSARDLEKLFF
12,once,TRBV11-2,TRBD1,TRBJ2-1,TGTGCCAGCAGCCCACAGGGGATTGAGCAGTTCTTC,CASSPQGIEQFF
12,.,TRBV7-2,.,TRBJ2-1,TGTGCCAGCAGCTTAGAACACGGGCAGCAGTTCTTC,CASSLEHGQQFF
14,.,TRBV5-1,.,TRBJ1-4,TGCGCCAGCAGCTTTTTAGGGATTAATGAAAAACTGTTTTTT,CASSFLGINEKLFF
15,.,TRBV2,.,TRBJ1-5,TGTGCCAGCAGTGAACAGGGGCTAGGGTACCAGCCCCAGCATTTT,CASSEQGLGYQPQHF
14,.,TRBV10-3,TRBD1,TRBJ1-1,TGTGCCATCAGCAACAGGGGGCAGGGCCCTGAAGCTTTCTTT,CAISNRGQGPEAFF
14,.,TRBV6-5,TRBD1,TRBJ2-1,TGTGCCAGCAGTTACTCGGACAGGGGGGCTGAGCAGTTCTTC,CASSYSDRGAEQFF
15,.,TRBV4-1,TRBD1,TRBJ2-2,TGCGCCAGCAGCCAAGTAGACAGGGACACCGGGGAGCTGTTTTTT,CASSQVDRDTGELFF
13,.,TRBV27,.,TRBJ2-2,TGTGCCAGCAGTTTTAGTGGGACCGGGGAGCTGTTTTTT,CASSFSGTGELFF
13,.,TRBV19,TRBD1,TRBJ2-7,TGTGCCAGTGAGGGACAGGATGTTTCCGAGCAGTACTTC,CASEGQDVSEQYF
13,.,TRBV27,.,TRBJ1-1,TGTGCCAGCAGTTTAATGGCGGGCACTGAAGCTTTCTTT,CASSLMAGTEAFF
13,.,TRBV27,TRBD2,TRBJ2-7,TGTGCCAGCAGAGGACTAGCGGATCGCGAGCAGTACTTC,CASRGLADREQYF
12,few,TRBV10-1,.,TRBJ2-2,TGCGCCAGCAGTCCAAACACCGGGGAGCTGTTTTTT,CASSPNTGELFF
17,.,TRBV6-1,.,TRBJ2-7,TGTGCCAGCAGTGAAGGGGCGGCCTGGAGTGGAGGCTACGAGCAGTACTTC,CASSEGAAWSGGYEQYF
14,.,TRBV13,.,TRBJ2-5,TGTGCCAGCAGCCCCAGCCACCAACAAGAGACCCAGTACTTC,CASSPSHQQETQYF
12,.,TRBV29-1,.,TRBJ2-3,TGCAGCTTTAGCGGAGGCACAGATACGCAGTATTTT,CSFSGGTDTQYF
14,.,TRBV6-1,.,TRBJ2-5,TGTGCCAGCAGTGGAGTTGGCGGGCGGGAGACCCAGTACTTC,CASSGVGGRETQYF